This passage covers 26 T cell receptor beta chains from one sample sequenced in a study of cytomegalovirus exposure and HLA in healthy donors. PCR was performed using 60 Vbeta and 13 Jbeta primers. Produced via immunoSEQ multiplex PCR; TCRdb's table is partial and in-frame only. Of about 200,000 clones detected, approximately 82% appear once; the ten largest clones hold 1.7%. The specimen was PBMCs. All receptors come from a young woman in good health and CMV-seronegative.

V usage is TRBV4-3 and J usage is TRBJ2-5; TRBD2 matches at 12 bases. V shed 2 bases, J shed 4 bases, and the junction held 8 bases outside the gene matches. This CDR3 is built from 17 residues. The germline V gene encodes CDR1 LGHNA and CDR2 YSLEER. CDR3 nucleotides: TGCGCCAGCAGCCAACAAGCACCGGGACTAGCGGGAGAGACCCAGTACTTC. It is translated as CASSQQAPGLAGETQYF.

The count of this clone is one. This rearrangement joins TRBV30 to TRBJ2-7, with a weak D call TRBD2 (6 bases). The CDR3 covers 13 residues. Between the trimmed V and J ends, which lost 1 base and 4 bases, there was a span of 11 bases. CDR1 and CDR2 (germline): GTSNPN, SVGIG (reference sequence). Written as DNA, the CDR3 is TGTGCCTGGAGTGGGGCAGGGAGGTACGAGCAGTACGTC. Translated: CAWSGAGRYEQYV.

V is TRBV11-3 and J is TRBJ2-2; D not certain. V lost 8 bases and J lost 2, with 21 bases in between. The CDR3 covers 17 residues. CDR1 is SGHNT, CDR2 YENEEA, per germline. CDR3 residues: CASLILRSAPNTGELFF. The DNA of the CDR3 is TGTGCCAGCCTTATCCTGAGGTCCGCTCCCAACACCGGGGAGCTGTTTTTT.

The chain combines TRBV9 with TRBJ2-3; 9 bases line up with TRBD2. With V trimmed by 2 bases and J by 7 bases, 14 bases remained unmatched. This CDR3 spans 17 amino acids. Germline CDR1 reads SGDLS; CDR2 reads YYNGEE. The CDR3 region has the DNA TGTGCCAGCAGCGTCAACCCCACGGCGGGAGGGGGGAATACGCAGTATTTT. This sequence encodes CASSVNPTAGGGNTQYF.

The chain carries TRBV7-2 and TRBJ2-7, with 12 bases identical to TRBD2. V trimming: 5 bases; J trimming: 6 bases; junction bases outside the gene matches: 5. This CDR3 contains 14 residues. CDR1 and CDR2 from the germline V gene are SGHTA and FQGNSA. The CDR3 region is CASSDTTSGSEQYF. The CDR3 nucleotides read TGTGCCAGCAGCGATACGACTAGCGGGAGCGAGCAGTACTTC.

The chain joins TRBV19 to TRBJ1-5, with D perhaps matching TRBD1 (5 bases). The germline V and J ends were trimmed by 5 bases and 7 bases, with 18 bases remaining between them. Germline V gene data show CDR1 as LNHDA and CDR2 as SQIVND (reference sequence). This CDR3 is 15 amino acids long. CDR3 region: CASSSASGGEQPQHF. Here the CDR3 DNA reads TGTGCCAGTAGTTCTGCTAGTGGGGGGGAACAGCCCCAGCATTTT.

V is TRBV7-9 and J is TRBJ2-7; D not resolved. Trimming removed 3 bases at V and 4 bases at J, with 10 bases between. From germline, CDR1 is SEHNR and CDR2 FQNEAQ (reference sequence). The length of the CDR3 is 13 residues. The CDR3 bases are TGTGCCAGCAGCTTCCTGGAGACTTACGAGCAGTACGTC. Residues: CASSFLETYEQYV.

DNA for the CDR3: TGTGCCAGCAGCTTAATAGGAGGGACAGCAAACTATGGCTACACCTTC. It is translated as CASSLIGGTANYGYTF. This chain joins TRBV7-8 and TRBJ1-2; TRBD1 aligns across 7 bases. CDR1 SGHVS and CDR2 FQNEAQ come from the germline V gene. The junction had 8 bases not matched to a gene; V was cut back by 2 bases and J by 2 bases. This CDR3 region has 16 residues.

Only one count was recorded for this clone. V usage is TRBV18 and J usage is TRBJ1-1; the D is unclear. The V end was cut by 0 bases, the J end by 5 bases, with 13 bases between. Germline CDR1 reads KGHSH; CDR2 reads LQKENI. This CDR3 spans 15 amino acids. The CDR3 protein is CASSPPATVYTEAFF. CDR3 in DNA: TGTGCCAGCTCACCACCGGCTACAGTTTATACTGAAGCTTTCTTT.

The rearrangement uses TRBV5-4 and TRBJ1-4; 11 bases align to TRBD1. J was trimmed by 7 bases and V by 3 bases; bases with no gene match: 5. In germline, CDR1 is SGHNT, CDR2 YYREEE (reference sequence). The CDR3 runs to 15 residues. The CDR3 is CASSYEGTGGEKLFF. The CDR3 nucleotides are TGTGCCAGCAGCTATGAAGGGACAGGGGGTGAAAAACTGTTTTTT.

V gene TRBV7-7 combines with J gene TRBJ2-1; 9 nucleotides agree with TRBD2. The CDR3 runs 16 residues. Trimming cost V 5 bases and J 7 bases; bases outside gene matches: 12. Germline V gene sequence: CDR1 SSHAT, CDR2 FNYEAQ (reference sequence). CDR3 residues: CASSPLPLAGGNEQFF. CDR3 sequence (DNA): TGTGCCAGCAGCCCCCTGCCCTTGGCGGGAGGGAATGAGCAGTTCTTC.

The chain links TRBV5-5 to TRBJ1-1, with 9 bases aligning to TRBD1. The length of the CDR3 is 14 residues. Germline V lookup: CDR1 SGHKS, CDR2 YYEKEE (reference sequence). V shed 3 bases and J 4 bases; nucleotides not matched to a gene: 4. The CDR3 coding sequence is TGTGCCAGCAGCTACAGGGGGCCCGCCACTGAAGCTTTCTTT. It encodes CASSYRGPATEAFF. Based on the CDR3 plus reference TRBV5-5 and TRBJ1-1, the full variable domain is DAGVTQSPTHLIKTRGQQVTLRCSPISGHKSVSWYQQVLGQGPQFIFQYYEKEERGRGNFPDRFSARQFPNYSSELNVNALLLGDSALYLCASSYRGPATEAFFGQGTRLTVV.

The V call is TRBV15, the J call TRBJ2-5; 7 positions match TRBD2. The germline V gene has CDR1 LNHNV and CDR2 YYDKDF (reference sequence). The CDR3 has 18 amino acids. After removal of 0 bases from V and 0 bases from J, the junction contained 10 bases not matched to a gene. CDR3: CATSRDELASGYQETQYF. As DNA, the CDR3 is TGTGCCACCAGCAGAGATGAATTGGCTAGCGGATACCAAGAGACCCAGTACTTC.

The genes are TRBV9 and TRBJ2-5; TRBD2 aligns across 9 bases. The V and J ends lost 0 bases and 4 bases, in that order; junction bases with no gene match: 4. The germline V gene has CDR1 SGDLS and CDR2 YYNGEE. The CDR3 length is 15 residues. The CDR3 region has the DNA TGTGCCAGCAGCGTAGCTGCGGGAGGGGGAGAGACCCAGTACTTC. Translated: CASSVAAGGGETQYF.

V and J are TRBV4-1 and TRBJ2-7, with TRBD1 matching over 7 bases. This CDR3 is built from 13 residues. V dropped 4 bases and J dropped 3; count of bases not matched to a gene: 3. Germline loops: CDR1 MGHRA, CDR2 YSYEKL. In nucleotides, the CDR3 is TGCGCCAGCAGCCCCGGGACAGACTACGAGCAGTACGTC. It translates to CASSPGTDYEQYV.

This chain uses TRBV7-8 with TRBJ2-3; D remains unclear. The CDR3 runs 14 residues. Germline V gene sequence: CDR1 SGHVS, CDR2 FQNEAQ. V lost 6 bases, J lost 2 bases, and 12 bases lay in between. CDR3 residues: CASRLVQLTDTQYF. CDR3 bases: TGTGCCAGCAGGCTCGTACAGCTCACAGATACGCAGTATTTT.

The V gene is TRBV19, the J gene TRBJ2-7; no reliable D call. In germline, CDR1 is LNHDA, CDR2 SQIVND (reference sequence). This CDR3 contains 14 residues. V gave up 0 bases and J gave up 6 bases, with 12 bases separating them. The DNA for the CDR3 is TGTGCCAGTAGTATAGACCTAGGAGCCTCCGAGCAGTACGTC. Its translation: CASSIDLGASEQYV.

The rearrangement uses TRBV19 and TRBJ1-1, with 8 positions matching TRBD1. J gave up 4 bases and V 4 bases, and 5 bases lay outside the gene matches. CDR1 is LNHDA, CDR2 SQIVND, per germline (reference sequence). The CDR3 runs to 14 residues. The chain's CDR3 is CASSTTGQGTEAFF. As DNA, the CDR3 is TGTGCCAGTAGTACCACAGGACAGGGCACTGAAGCTTTCTTT.

J is TRBJ1-1 and V is TRBV25-1; D gene uncertain. Germline CDR1 is MGHDK and CDR2 is SYGVNS. The V and J ends lost 1 base and 3 bases respectively, with 9 bases between them. This CDR3 region has 14 residues. CDR3 nucleotide sequence: TGTGCCAGCAGTGAATCACAGTATCACACTGAAGCTTTCTTT. Protein sequence: CASSESQYHTEAFF. The full variable domain, with the rest looked up from reference TRBV25-1 and TRBJ1-1, is EADIYQTPRYLVIGTGKKITLECSQTMGHDKMYWYQQDPGMELHLIHYSYGVNSTEKGDLSSESTVSRIRTEHFPLTLESARPSHTSQYLCASSESQYHTEAFFGQGTRLTVV.

This clone was seen only a few times. The J gene is TRBJ1-2, the V gene TRBV6-5; 7 bases line up with TRBD1. The V gene's germline CDR1 is MNHEY and CDR2 SVGAGI. The CDR3 loop spans 15 amino acids. J was trimmed by 2 bases and V by 1 base; bases with no gene match: 4. The CDR3 region is CASSYLLGQNYGYTF. CDR3 nucleotide sequence: TGTGCCAGCAGTTACTTATTGGGACAGAACTATGGCTACACCTTC.

This clone was detected a few times. The chain employs TRBV5-1 and TRBJ2-1, with D maybe TRBD2 (5 bases). V gave up 0 bases and J gave up 5 bases, with 15 bases separating them. The germline CDR1 and CDR2 sequences are SGHRS and YFSETQ. This CDR3 is built from 16 residues. CDR3 in DNA: TGCGCCAGCAGCTTGGCCTATAATAGCGCGAACAATGAGCAGTTCTTC. This translates into CASSLAYNSANNEQFF.

This chain links TRBV4-3 with TRBJ2-1; the match to TRBD2 covers 10 bases. Germline CDR1 LGHNA, CDR2 YSLEER. The CDR3 contains 15 residues. The V and J ends lost 0 bases and 15 bases, in that order; junction bases with no gene match: 11. CDR3 amino acids: CASSQDRTSGDPPFF. The DNA for the CDR3 is TGCGCCAGCAGCCAAGATAGGACTAGCGGAGACCCCCCGTTCTTC.

This clone was seen a few times. J is TRBJ1-5 and V is TRBV19; D unclear. The CDR3 is 15 amino acids. From germline, CDR1 is LNHDA and CDR2 SQIVND (reference sequence). Trimming removed 3 bases at V and 3 bases at J, with 12 bases between. The CDR3 sequence is CASSMGIANNQPQHF. CDR3 sequence (DNA): TGTGCCAGTAGTATGGGCATTGCGAACAATCAGCCCCAGCATTTT.

This chain connects TRBV30 to TRBJ1-1, with 12 positions matching TRBD1. The V gene end was trimmed by 2 bases and the J gene end by 12 bases; junction bases not matched to a gene: 7. This CDR3 comprises 13 residues. Germline CDR1 and CDR2: GTSNPN and SVGIG (reference sequence). The CDR3 region is CAWSPGTGGETFF. The CDR3 DNA is TGTGCCTGGAGTCCCGGGACAGGGGGCGAAACTTTCTTT.

The chain carries TRBV11-2 and TRBJ2-7, with D maybe TRBD2 (6 bases). Germline V gives CDR1 SGHAT, CDR2 FQNNGV. The CDR3 consists of 14 residues. The V end was cut by 3 bases, the J end by 2 bases, with 11 bases between. In DNA form, the CDR3 reads TGTGCCAGCAGCTTCGGGGGTCTCGCCTACGAGCAGTACGTC. It is translated as CASSFGGLAYEQYV.

Only a few counts were recorded for this clone. This chain uses TRBV10-3 with TRBJ1-5; D is possibly TRBD1 (6 bases). This CDR3 is 14 amino acids long. Germline CDR1 is ENHRY and CDR2 is SYGVKD. V shed 4 bases and J shed 1 base, with 8 bases lying between them. The CDR3 nucleotides are TGTGCCATCAGTGTAGGACAGAGCAATCAGCCCCAGCATTTT. Residues: CAISVGQSNQPQHF.